The 2 T cell receptor beta chains in this list originate from one sample, sequenced in a study of blood T cell repertoires in COVID-19. The assay was immunoSEQ multiplex PCR, and TCRdb's table has in-frame clones only and misses some. The sample carries some 210,000 clones, under 95% recorded once. The specimen was peripheral blood. These receptors all stem from a man younger than 40 with acute or convalescent COVID-19.

This sequence joins TRBV3-1 (or the pseudogene TRBV3-2) and TRBJ1-1; no firm D call. The CDR3 length is 14 residues. Per the germline V gene, CDR1 is LGHDT and CDR2 is YNNKEL (reference sequence). V lost 0 bases, J lost 5 bases, and 10 bases lay in between. This CDR3 reads CASSQDSGVTEAFF. The CDR3 nucleotides are TGTGCCAGCAGCCAAGATTCCGGGGTTACTGAAGCTTTCTTT.

V and J are TRBV5-6 and TRBJ1-1; D not resolved. The V gene's germline CDR1 is SGHDT and CDR2 YYEEEE. Trimming left V 0 bases short and J 4 bases short, with 13 bases between. The CDR3 is made up of 15 amino acids. Written as DNA, the CDR3 is TGTGCCAGCAGCTTGGAGGGAGGGCTTTTCACTGAAGCTTTCTTT. It translates to CASSLEGGLFTEAFF.